The clone carrying this T cell receptor beta chain was recorded a few times. CD45RO/CCR7/CD25/CD127/CD95/CD27 sorting isolated CD4+ naive, central memory, regulatory and stem cell-like memory cells. Without exception, sorted populations had purity beyond 95%. These data belong to a study of beta chain features in type 1 diabetes. The CDR3 covers 14 residues. V was clipped by 3 bases and J by 1 base, with 8 bases between them. Germline values: CDR1 KGHSH, CDR2 LQKENI. TCRB transcripts that were expressed got sequenced, as all of the isolated RNA had been reverse transcribed. The assay was immunoSEQ multiplex PCR, and TCRdb's table has in-frame clones only and misses some. The table lists around 450,000 clones, 9.5% to 12% of them singletons.

The specimen sequenced was naive CD4+ T cells from blood. The chain is built from TRBV18 and TRBJ2-3; D is unresolved. This clonotype was sampled from a woman aged 18-35 years in good health. The CDR3 protein is CASSPIRGTDTQYF. The CDR3 nucleotides read TGTGCCAGCTCACCGATCCGGGGCACAGATACGCAGTATTTT.